The 26 T cell receptor beta chains below were found in one sample sequenced in a study of T-cell memory formation after mild COVID-19. TCRdb used MiXCR to reprocess the 5' RACE reads, holding one entry per CDR3 protein. There are some 290,000 distinct CDR3 sequences in the sample; around 15% occur only once, and roughly 24% lies in the top ten. Sequenced sample: PBMCs or a T cell subset sorted from them (not recorded which). These receptors were collected from a man aged 18 to 30 who had mild COVID-19 (a few samples of this study predate the infection). Cell type and time point are not known.

This clonotype has at least ten counts. The chain uses TRBV12-3 or TRBV12-4 and TRBJ2-5; D is perhaps TRBD1 or TRBD2 (5 bases each). There are 14 residues in the CDR3. The germline V and J ends were trimmed by 8 bases and 0 bases, with 13 bases remaining between them. The CDR3 nucleotides are TGTGCCAGCGCTAAGAGGGGCAACCAAGAGACCCAGTACTTC. It is translated as CASAKRGNQETQYF.

The gene calls are TRBV7-3 and TRBJ2-2; D possibly uses TRBD1 or TRBD2 (5 bases each). This CDR3 contains 15 residues. V lost 6 bases and J 0 bases, leaving 11 bases between the germline ends. Germline assignment: CDR1 SGHTA and CDR2 FQGTGA. The CDR3 DNA follows: TGTGCCAGCAGACCTAGAGGGGCGAACACCGGGGAGCTGTTTTTT. Amino acids: CASRPRGANTGELFF. Using reference TRBV7-3 and TRBJ2-2 for the parts outside the CDR3, the full variable domain is GAGVSQTPSNKVTEKGKYVELRCDPISGHTALYWYRQSLGQGPEFLIYFQGTGAADDSGLPNDRFFAVRPEGSVSTLKIQRTERGDSAVYLCASRPRGANTGELFFGEGSRLTVL.

This clonotype was observed many times. The chain links TRBV20-1 to TRBJ1-5, with 8 bases aligning to TRBD1. V shed 6 bases, J shed 2 bases, and the junction held 0 bases outside the gene matches. The CDR3 is 12 amino acids. The germline gives CDR1 DFQATT, CDR2 SNEGSKA (reference sequence). CDR3 amino acids: CSAQGGNQPQHF. The CDR3 region has the DNA TGCAGTGCACAGGGGGGCAATCAGCCCCAGCATTTT.

V is TRBV30 and J is TRBJ2-7; 7 positions match TRBD1. The trim removed 4 bases at V and 5 bases at J, leaving 2 bases unmatched. Germline V gene lookup returns CDR1 GTSNPN and CDR2 SVGIG (reference sequence). CDR3 length: 11 residues. This CDR3 is CAWTTGNEQYF. In DNA form, the CDR3 reads TGTGCCTGGACGACAGGGAACGAGCAGTACTTC.

The rearrangement uses TRBV24-1 and TRBJ2-3, with D perhaps matching TRBD2 (5 bases). Germline CDR1 is KGHDR and CDR2 is SFDVKD. The V and J ends lost 5 bases and 3 bases respectively, with 14 bases between them. The CDR3 length is 15 residues. The DNA of the CDR3 is TGTGCCACCAGTGGCCCCCCATCGGGGACAGATACGCAGTATTTT. This sequence encodes CATSGPPSGTDTQYF.

At least ten counts were recorded for this clonotype. The chain couples TRBV30 to TRBJ1-2; D is ambiguous. Trimming pared 0 bases from V and 4 bases from J, leaving 9 bases between. CDR3 length: 13 amino acids. Germline V gene lookup returns CDR1 GTSNPN and CDR2 SVGIG (reference sequence). In nucleotides, the CDR3 is TGTGCCTGGAGTGTACAAGCCTCCTATGGCTACACCTTC. It encodes CAWSVQASYGYTF.

This clonotype was counted at least ten times. The chain recombines TRBV12-3 or TRBV12-4 with TRBJ1-1; the D gene is possibly TRBD1 (6 bases). The CDR3 extends over 15 amino acids. The V and J ends lost 4 bases and 0 bases respectively, with 12 bases between them. The CDR3, as DNA: TGTGCCAGCAGTTCACACAGGGCAGTGAACACTGAAGCTTTCTTT. Protein product: CASSSHRAVNTEAFF.

The rearrangement joins TRBV28 to TRBJ2-7, with D maybe TRBD1 (6 bases). CDR1 is MDHEN and CDR2 is SYDVKM in the germline V gene. The CDR3 runs to 13 residues. V lost 6 bases to trimming and J lost 6 bases, with 15 bases between them. CDR3 sequence (DNA): TGTGCCAGCAGCACGACAGGTCATGCCGAGCAGTACGTC. Its protein product is CASSTTGHAEQYV.

V is TRBV28 and J is TRBJ2-3, with TRBD2 matching 8 bases. Germline CDR1 and CDR2: MDHEN and SYDVKM. V dropped 6 bases and J dropped 1; count of bases not matched to a gene: 15. The CDR3 has 18 amino acids. CDR3 nucleotide sequence: TGTGCCAGCAGCCCGGCGGGTAGCGGGATACTGGGCACAGATACGCAGTATTTT. As protein: CASSPAGSGILGTDTQYF.

This sequence joins TRBV12-3 or TRBV12-4 and TRBJ2-3; 9 nucleotides line up with TRBD2. After removal of 6 bases from V and 3 bases from J, the junction contained 13 bases not matched to a gene. The CDR3 covers 17 residues. The CDR3: CASSAQDTGLATDTQYF. CDR3 nucleotides: TGTGCCAGCAGCGCCCAGGACACGGGACTAGCTACAGATACGCAGTATTTT.

Only a few counts were recorded for this clonotype. V usage is TRBV6-1 and J usage is TRBJ1-2; 10 bases match TRBD1. V shed 3 bases, J shed 4 bases, and the junction held 2 bases outside the gene matches. This CDR3 has 14 amino acids. Germline assignment: CDR1 MNHNS and CDR2 SASEGT. The CDR3 here is CASSDGTGVYGYTF. CDR3 sequence (DNA): TGTGCCAGCAGTGACGGGACAGGGGTCTATGGCTACACCTTC.

This CDR3 is CASSLAQGFTEAFF. The CDR3 bases are TGTGCCAGCAGCTTAGCGCAGGGATTCACTGAAGCTTTCTTT. This chain joins TRBV7-9 and TRBJ1-1; perhaps TRBD1 as D (5 bases). There are 14 residues in the CDR3. Trimming removed 0 bases from V and 4 bases from J, with 9 bases in between. Germline CDR1 is SEHNR and CDR2 is FQNEAQ (reference sequence).

In its sample, this clonotype was seen a few times. The genes are TRBV20-1 and TRBJ1-5; a weak D match, TRBD1 (5 bases). Germline assignment: CDR1 DFQATT and CDR2 SNEGSKA (reference sequence). This CDR3 spans 19 amino acids. The ends were cut back, 1 base at V and 0 bases at J, with 22 bases in the middle. CDR3 sequence (DNA): TGCAGTGCTAGAGGAATCAGGGCCGGCAATCTCTATAGCAATCAGCCCCAGCATTTT. Translated: CSARGIRAGNLYSNQPQHF.

This clonotype occurred a few times. The gene calls are TRBV2 and TRBJ1-4, with D possibly matching TRBD1 (5 bases). The germline CDR1 and CDR2 sequences are SNHLY and FYNNEI. The CDR3 is 14 amino acids. Deletions cut 4 bases from V and 3 bases from J, with 9 bases between. DNA for the CDR3: TGTGCCAGCAGTGCGGGACGGCCTAATGAAAAACTGTTTTTT. It translates to CASSAGRPNEKLFF.

V gene TRBV7-3 combines with J gene TRBJ2-4; possible D gene TRBD2, 5 bases. The V gene lost 2 bases and the J gene lost 9 bases, with 11 bases spanning the gap. Germline CDR1 is SGHTA and CDR2 is FQGTGA. The CDR3 is 13 residues long. The CDR3 spells CASSLGEGSIQYF. Written as DNA, the CDR3 is TGTGCCAGCAGCTTAGGCGAAGGGAGCATTCAGTACTTC.

This clonotype has a count of ten or more. The V and J genes are TRBV5-1 and TRBJ2-6; D possibly corresponds to TRBD1 (6 bases). The CDR3 covers 18 residues. CDR1 is SGHRS and CDR2 is YFSETQ in the germline V gene. V lost 1 base to trimming and J lost 0 bases, with 14 bases between them. CDR3 amino acids: CASSLYLTGGSGANVLTF. CDR3 in DNA: TGCGCCAGCAGCTTGTATCTGACAGGAGGCTCTGGGGCCAACGTCCTGACTTTC.

This clonotype was counted a few times. This chain joins TRBV5-8 and TRBJ2-7; TRBD1 or TRBD2 may be the D gene (5 bases each). This CDR3 is built from 12 residues. The germline gives CDR1 SGHTS, CDR2 YDEGEE. The V and J ends lost 0 bases and 7 bases respectively, with 8 bases between them. CDR3: CASSLVWGEQYF. Written as DNA, the CDR3 is TGTGCCAGCAGCTTGGTCTGGGGGGAGCAGTACTTC.

This clonotype has a handful of counts. This chain uses TRBV20-1 with TRBJ1-3; D not resolved. The CDR3 consists of 13 residues. Looked up from germline, CDR1 is DFQATT and CDR2 is SNEGSKA (reference sequence). Deletions cut 3 bases from V and 0 bases from J, with 6 bases between. The CDR3, as DNA: TGCAGTGCTAGTCATGACTCTGGAAACACCATATATTTT. It translates to CSASHDSGNTIYF.

This clonotype was found many times. V and J are TRBV7-8 and TRBJ2-2, with D unresolved. In germline, CDR1 is SGHVS, CDR2 FQNEAQ. Trimming removed 4 bases from V and 2 bases from J, with 5 bases in between. The CDR3 loop spans 13 amino acids. CDR3 sequence: CASSSSNTGELFF. CDR3 DNA: TGTGCCAGCAGCTCCAGCAACACCGGGGAGCTGTTTTTT.

This sequence joins TRBV10-3 and TRBJ2-2; TRBD2 matches 15 bases. With V trimmed by 6 bases and J by 3 bases, 5 bases remained unmatched. The CDR3 covers 17 residues. The germline gives CDR1 ENHRY, CDR2 SYGVKD. CDR3 amino acids: CAIRGLAGGRDTGELFF. The DNA of the CDR3 is TGTGCCATCAGGGGACTAGCGGGGGGCCGTGACACCGGGGAGCTGTTTTTT.

The J gene is TRBJ2-7, the V gene TRBV6-2 or TRBV6-3; 7 positions match TRBD1. There are 13 residues in the CDR3. V lost 8 bases, J lost 3 bases, and 7 bases stayed unmatched. In germline, CDR1 is MNHEY, CDR2 SVGEGT. In nucleotides, the CDR3 is TGTGCCAGCGCTCCAAGGACAGGCTACGAGCAGTACTTC. Amino acids: CASAPRTGYEQYF.

The genes are TRBV7-9 and TRBJ1-1; D call uncertain. This CDR3 has 12 amino acids. The V gene lost 6 bases and the J gene lost 5 bases, with 10 bases spanning the gap. The germline V gene encodes CDR1 SEHNR and CDR2 FQNEAQ (reference sequence). CDR3: CASRYSATEAFF. The CDR3 bases are TGTGCCAGCAGATACAGCGCGACTGAAGCTTTCTTT.

The chain employs TRBV5-1 and TRBJ2-1; no clear D. This CDR3 comprises 14 residues. CDR1 is SGHRS and CDR2 is YFSETQ in the germline V gene. Trimming took 1 base from V and 9 from J, leaving 14 bases between them. The CDR3 is CASSLPGWVSEQFF. CDR3 nucleotides: TGCGCCAGCAGCTTGCCCGGCTGGGTCAGTGAGCAGTTCTTC.

This clonotype was detected only a few times. The chain uses TRBV10-1 and TRBJ1-6; 7 nucleotides line up with TRBD1. The CDR3 extends over 15 amino acids. Trimming at V came to 0 bases and at J to 10 bases, leaving 6 bases not matched to a gene. The germline V gene has CDR1 WNHNN and CDR2 SYGVQD (reference sequence). CDR3 nucleotide sequence: TGCGCCAGCAGTGAGTCTAGACAGGGAAGATCACCCCTCCACTTT. This codes for CASSESRQGRSPLHF.

This clonotype was counted a few times. The V call is TRBV6-6, the J call TRBJ1-2; 9 bases are shared with TRBD1. The CDR3 extends over 16 amino acids. Germline CDR1 MNHNY, CDR2 SVGAGI (reference sequence). V was clipped by 5 bases and J by 6 bases; unmatched bases: 13. CDR3 in amino acids: CASSPTKTGQGNGYTF. DNA for the CDR3: TGTGCCAGCAGTCCGACCAAAACTGGACAGGGGAATGGCTACACCTTC.

This chain uses TRBV9 with TRBJ2-7, with 8 bases aligning to TRBD2. This CDR3 contains 15 residues. Germline V lookup: CDR1 SGDLS, CDR2 YYNGEE. Trimming removed 2 bases from V and 2 bases from J; junction bases left unmatched: 6. This CDR3 reads CASSVGLAPPYEQYF. CDR3 coding DNA: TGTGCCAGCAGCGTTGGACTAGCCCCTCCCTACGAGCAGTACTTC.